This TCR beta chain stems from a study of pediatric ulcerative colitis. Sequencing depth was up to 500,000 reads per sample. Assay used: immunoSEQ multiplex PCR; TCRdb lists only in-frame clones, some missing. In the table there are tens of thousands of clones, 78% of which are singletons. This CDR3 contains 19 residues. The germline CDR1 and CDR2 sequences are SGHRS and YFSETQ. Trimming took 0 bases from V and 6 from J; bases not matched to a gene: 17. Study results and caveats: In rectum, acute severe colitis had expanded clones and less diversity.

Concerning this clone: The antigen is not known.

During colonoscopy, one to two rectal pinch biopsies were collected. Ulcerative colitis patients received no immunosuppressive medication before the diagnostic colonoscopy. This chain uses TRBV5-1 with TRBJ1-1; 10 positions agree with TRBD1. The receptor's source is a girl under 18 with moderate ulcerative colitis. Sequencing input: gut tissue. The CDR3 is CASSLARPGTGALRAEAFF. CDR3 coding DNA: TGCGCCAGCAGCTTGGCCCGCCCCGGGACAGGGGCCCTTAGGGCTGAAGCTTTCTTT.